This paragraph covers one T cell receptor (beta chain) sequence. The antigen is not known. The data derive from a study of T cells after yellow fever vaccination. Overall study context: It was SMART-Seq v4 Ultra Low Input that prepared the fractions with low cell numbers.

Deletions cut 0 bases from V and 7 bases from J, with 12 bases between. Germline V gives CDR1 SQVTM, CDR2 ANQGSEA. The CDR3 consists of 13 residues. TCRdb recomputed calls from the 5' RACE reads with MiXCR, one row per CDR3 protein. The sample carries about 220,000 distinct CDR3 sequences, more than 3% recorded once. General study points: Clones that expanded after primary vaccination mostly reappeared after the booster (96% CD4, about 91% CD8).

The rearrangement joins TRBV29-1 to TRBJ1-1; no clear D gene. The material sequenced was CD4+ T cells sorted from PBMCs, taken 10 days after the yellow fever booster vaccination. This TCR was sampled from a man between 18 and 35 years old who received the YFV17D yellow fever vaccine. The CDR3 sequence: CSVEDPGRSEAFF. CDR3 bases: TGCAGCGTTGAAGATCCCGGACGGAGTGAAGCTTTCTTT.